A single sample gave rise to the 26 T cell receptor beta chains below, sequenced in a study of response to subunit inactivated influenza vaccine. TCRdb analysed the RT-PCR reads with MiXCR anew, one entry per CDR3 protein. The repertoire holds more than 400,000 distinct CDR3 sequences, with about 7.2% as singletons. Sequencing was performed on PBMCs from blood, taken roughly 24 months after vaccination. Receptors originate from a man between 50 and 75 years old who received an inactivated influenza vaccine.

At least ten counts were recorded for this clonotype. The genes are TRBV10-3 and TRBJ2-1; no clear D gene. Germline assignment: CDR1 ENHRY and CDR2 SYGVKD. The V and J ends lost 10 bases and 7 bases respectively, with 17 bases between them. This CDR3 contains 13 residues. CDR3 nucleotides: TGTGCCACTCGCCCACGACAAGGGAATGAGCAGTTCTTC. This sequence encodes CATRPRQGNEQFF.

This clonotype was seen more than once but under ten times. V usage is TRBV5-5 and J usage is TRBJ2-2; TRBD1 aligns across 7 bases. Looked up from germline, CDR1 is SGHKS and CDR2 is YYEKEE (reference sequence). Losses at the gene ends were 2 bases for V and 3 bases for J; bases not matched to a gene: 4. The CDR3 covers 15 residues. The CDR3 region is CASSFLDRDTGELFF. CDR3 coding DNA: TGTGCCAGCAGCTTTCTTGACAGGGACACCGGGGAGCTGTTTTTT.

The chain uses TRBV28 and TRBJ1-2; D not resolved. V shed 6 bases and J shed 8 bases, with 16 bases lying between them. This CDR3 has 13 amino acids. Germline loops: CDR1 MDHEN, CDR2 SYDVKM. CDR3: CASRPGPGGGYTF. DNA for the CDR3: TGTGCCAGCAGGCCGGGCCCCGGCGGGGGCTACACCTTC.

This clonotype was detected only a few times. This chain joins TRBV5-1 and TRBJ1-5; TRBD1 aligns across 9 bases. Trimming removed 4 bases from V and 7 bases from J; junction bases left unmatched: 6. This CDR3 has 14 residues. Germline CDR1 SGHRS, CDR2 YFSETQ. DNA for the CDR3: TGCGCCAGCAGCATGGACAGGGGAGGGCAGCCCCAGCATTTT. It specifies CASSMDRGGQPQHF.

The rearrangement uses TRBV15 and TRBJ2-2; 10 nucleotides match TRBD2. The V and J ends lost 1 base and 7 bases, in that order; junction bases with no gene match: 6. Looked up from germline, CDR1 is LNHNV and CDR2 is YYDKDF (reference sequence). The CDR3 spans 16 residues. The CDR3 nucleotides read TGTGCCACCAGCAGAGGGGTAGCGGGAGGTCTCGGGGAGCTGTTTTTT. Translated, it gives CATSRGVAGGLGELFF.

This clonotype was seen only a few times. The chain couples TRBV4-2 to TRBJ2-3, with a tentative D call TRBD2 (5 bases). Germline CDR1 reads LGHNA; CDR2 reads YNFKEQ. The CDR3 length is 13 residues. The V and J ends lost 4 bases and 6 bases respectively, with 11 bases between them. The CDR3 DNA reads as TGTGCCAGCAGCCCTTCACGAGGGGATACGCAGTATTTT. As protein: CASSPSRGDTQYF.

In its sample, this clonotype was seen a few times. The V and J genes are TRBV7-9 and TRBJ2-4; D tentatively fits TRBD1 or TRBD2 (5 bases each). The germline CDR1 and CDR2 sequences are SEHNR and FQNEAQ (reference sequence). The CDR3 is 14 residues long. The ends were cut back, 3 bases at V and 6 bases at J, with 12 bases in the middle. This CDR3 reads CASSFGEGVNIQYF. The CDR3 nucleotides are TGTGCCAGCAGCTTCGGGGAAGGGGTAAACATTCAGTACTTC.

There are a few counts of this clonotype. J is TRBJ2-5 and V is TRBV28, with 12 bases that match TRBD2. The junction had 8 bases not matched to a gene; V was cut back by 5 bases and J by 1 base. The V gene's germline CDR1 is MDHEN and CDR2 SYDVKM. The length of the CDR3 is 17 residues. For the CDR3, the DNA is TGTGCCAGCAGTCCCACCGGACTAGCGGGGATCCAAGAGACCCAGTACTTC. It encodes CASSPTGLAGIQETQYF.

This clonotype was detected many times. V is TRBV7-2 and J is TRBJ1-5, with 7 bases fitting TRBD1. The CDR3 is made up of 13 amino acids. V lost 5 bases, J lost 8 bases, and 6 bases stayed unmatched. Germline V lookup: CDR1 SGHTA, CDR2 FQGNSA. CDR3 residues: CASSPSTGKPQHF. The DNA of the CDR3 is TGTGCCAGCAGCCCTTCGACAGGGAAGCCCCAGCATTTT. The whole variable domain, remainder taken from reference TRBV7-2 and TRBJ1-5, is GAGVSQSPSNKVTEKGKDVELRCDPISGHTALYWYRQSLGQGLEFLIYFQGNSAPDKSGLPSDRFSAERTGGSVSTLTIQRTQQEDSAVYLCASSPSTGKPQHFGDGTRLSIL.

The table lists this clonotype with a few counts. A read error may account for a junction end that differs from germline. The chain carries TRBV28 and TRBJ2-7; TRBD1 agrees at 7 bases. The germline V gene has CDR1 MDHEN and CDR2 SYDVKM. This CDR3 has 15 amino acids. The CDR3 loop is CASSLRTGAIEGQYF. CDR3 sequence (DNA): TGTGCCAGCAGTTTAAGAACAGGGGCGATCGAAGGGCAGTACTTT.

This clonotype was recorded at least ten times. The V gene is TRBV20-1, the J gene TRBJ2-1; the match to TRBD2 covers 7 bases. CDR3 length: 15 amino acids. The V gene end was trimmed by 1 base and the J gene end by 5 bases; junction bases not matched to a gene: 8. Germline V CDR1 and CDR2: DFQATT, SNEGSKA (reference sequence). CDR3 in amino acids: CSARAMAGADNEQFF. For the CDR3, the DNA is TGCAGTGCTAGAGCTATGGCGGGAGCAGACAATGAGCAGTTCTTC.

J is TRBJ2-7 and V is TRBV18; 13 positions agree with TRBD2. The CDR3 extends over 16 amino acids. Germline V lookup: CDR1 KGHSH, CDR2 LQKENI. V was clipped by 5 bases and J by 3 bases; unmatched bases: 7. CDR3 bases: TGTGCCAGCTCAGCCTCACTAGCGGGAGGGTTCTACGAGCAGTACTTC. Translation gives CASSASLAGGFYEQYF.

The CDR3 DNA is TGTGCCAGTACCCGCGGGTCTAGCGGGCCTTACAATGAGCAGTTCTTC. It codes for CASTRGSSGPYNEQFF. The gene calls are TRBV19 and TRBJ2-1; 8 nucleotides match TRBD2. Germline assignment: CDR1 LNHDA and CDR2 SQIVND (reference sequence). With V trimmed by 7 bases and J by 4 bases, 12 bases remained unmatched. CDR3 size: 16 residues.

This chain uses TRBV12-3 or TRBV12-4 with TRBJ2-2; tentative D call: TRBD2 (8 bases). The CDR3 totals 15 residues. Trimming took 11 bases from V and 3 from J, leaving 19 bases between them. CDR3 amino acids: CAATREGADTGELFF. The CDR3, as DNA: TGTGCCGCGACCCGGGAGGGGGCCGACACCGGGGAGCTGTTTTTT.

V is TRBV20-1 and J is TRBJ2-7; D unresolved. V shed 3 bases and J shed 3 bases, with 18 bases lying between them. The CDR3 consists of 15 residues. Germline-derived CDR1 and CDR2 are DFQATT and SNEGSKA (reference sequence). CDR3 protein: CSASFLRIHVYEQYF. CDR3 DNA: TGCAGTGCTAGCTTTTTACGGATCCACGTCTACGAGCAGTACTTC.

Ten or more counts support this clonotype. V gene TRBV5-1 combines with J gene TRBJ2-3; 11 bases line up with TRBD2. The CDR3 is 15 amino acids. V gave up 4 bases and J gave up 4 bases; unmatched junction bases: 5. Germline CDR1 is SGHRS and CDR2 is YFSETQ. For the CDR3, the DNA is TGCGCCAGCAGCACGCTAGCGGGAGGCCCAGATACGCAGTATTTT. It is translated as CASSTLAGGPDTQYF.

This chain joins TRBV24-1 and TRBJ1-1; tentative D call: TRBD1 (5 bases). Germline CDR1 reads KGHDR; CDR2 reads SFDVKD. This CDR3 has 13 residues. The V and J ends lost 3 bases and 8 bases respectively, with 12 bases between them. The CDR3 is CATSDPRVAEAFF. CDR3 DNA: TGTGCCACCAGTGATCCCAGGGTTGCCGAAGCTTTCTTT.

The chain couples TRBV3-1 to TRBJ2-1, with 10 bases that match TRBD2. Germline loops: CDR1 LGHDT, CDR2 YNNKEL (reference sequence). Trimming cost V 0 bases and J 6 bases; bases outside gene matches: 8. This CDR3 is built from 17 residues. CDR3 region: CASSQDTSGTWANEQFF. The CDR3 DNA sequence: TGTGCCAGCAGCCAAGACACTAGCGGGACTTGGGCCAATGAGCAGTTCTTC.

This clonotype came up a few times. The CDR3 sequence: CASGSLGWLANTGELFF. The DNA for the CDR3 is TGTGCCAGCGGATCCCTCGGGTGGCTAGCGAACACCGGGGAGCTGTTTTTT. The V gene is TRBV27, the J gene TRBJ2-2; D uncertain. The germline CDR1 and CDR2 sequences are MNHEY and SMNVEV (reference sequence). V lost 8 bases and J lost 0, with 19 bases in between. The CDR3 loop spans 17 amino acids.

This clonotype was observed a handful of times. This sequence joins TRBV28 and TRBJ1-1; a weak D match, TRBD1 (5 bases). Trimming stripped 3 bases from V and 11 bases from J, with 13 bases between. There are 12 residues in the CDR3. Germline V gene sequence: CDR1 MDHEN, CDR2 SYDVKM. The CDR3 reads CASSFHQGRAFF. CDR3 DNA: TGTGCCAGCAGTTTTCATCAGGGTAGGGCTTTCTTT.

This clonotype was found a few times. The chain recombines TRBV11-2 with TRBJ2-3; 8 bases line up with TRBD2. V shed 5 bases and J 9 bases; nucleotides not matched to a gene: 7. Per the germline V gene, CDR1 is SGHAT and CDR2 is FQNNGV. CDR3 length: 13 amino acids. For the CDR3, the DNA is TGTGCCAGCAGCCCTAGCGGGCTCGTCACGCAGTATTTT. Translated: CASSPSGLVTQYF.

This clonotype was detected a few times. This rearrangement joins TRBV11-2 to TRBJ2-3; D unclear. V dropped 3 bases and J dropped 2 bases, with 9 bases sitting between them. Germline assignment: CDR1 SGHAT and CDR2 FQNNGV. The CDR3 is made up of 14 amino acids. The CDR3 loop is CASSFRLHTDTQYF. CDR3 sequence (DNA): TGTGCCAGCAGCTTTCGACTGCACACAGATACGCAGTATTTT.

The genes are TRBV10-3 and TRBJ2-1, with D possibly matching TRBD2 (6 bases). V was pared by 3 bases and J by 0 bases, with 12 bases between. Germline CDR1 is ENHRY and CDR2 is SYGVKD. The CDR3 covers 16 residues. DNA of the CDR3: TGTGCCATCAGTGAAAGCGGGTTCAGCTCCTACAATGAGCAGTTCTTC. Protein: CAISESGFSSYNEQFF.

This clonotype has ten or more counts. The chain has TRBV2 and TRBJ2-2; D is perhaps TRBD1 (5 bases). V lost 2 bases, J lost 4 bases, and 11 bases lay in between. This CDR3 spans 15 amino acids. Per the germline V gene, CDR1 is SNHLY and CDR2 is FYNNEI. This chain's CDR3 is CASSEIGVSTGELFF. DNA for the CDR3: TGTGCCAGCAGTGAAATAGGGGTGAGCACCGGGGAGCTGTTTTTT. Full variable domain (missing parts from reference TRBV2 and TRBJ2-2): EPEVTQTPSHQVTQMGQEVILRCVPISNHLYFYWYRQILGQKVEFLVSFYNNEISEKSEIFDDQFSVERPDGSNFTLKIRSTKLEDSAMYFCASSEIGVSTGELFFGEGSRLTVL.

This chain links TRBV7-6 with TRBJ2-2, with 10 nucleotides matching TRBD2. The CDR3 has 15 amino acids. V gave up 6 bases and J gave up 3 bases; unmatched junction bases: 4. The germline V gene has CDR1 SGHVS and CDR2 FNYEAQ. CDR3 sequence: CASRLTSGYTGELFF. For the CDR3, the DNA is TGTGCCAGCAGGTTGACTAGCGGGTACACCGGGGAGCTGTTTTTT.

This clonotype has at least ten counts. DNA for the CDR3: TGTGCCAGCAGTTTGCAGCTAGCGGGAACCGAGCAGTACTTC. Amino acid sequence: CASSLQLAGTEQYF. The rearrangement uses TRBV12-3 or TRBV12-4 and TRBJ2-7, with 9 positions matching TRBD2. CDR3 length: 14 residues. Trimming took 3 bases from V and 6 from J; bases not matched to a gene: 6.